What follows is one TCR beta chain and its context. Profiled with immunoSEQ multiplex PCR; TCRdb holds only in-frame clones, not every one. The sample records roughly 450,000 clones, about nine tenths being singletons. The entry originates in a study of Ad26.COV2.S vaccination and SARS-CoV-2 variants. This sample's treatment: 15 to 20 received Ad26.COV2.S at low or high dose, single or two shots; about 5 received placebo; per-sample allocation not given. Day 63 following the first vaccine or placebo injection was when the samples were taken. Trimming at V came to 5 bases and at J to 0 bases, leaving 14 bases not matched to a gene. Germline CDR1 MNHEY, CDR2 SMNVEV (reference sequence). The CDR3 loop spans 18 amino acids.

The sequence was obtained from a person between 18 and 65 years old who received the Ad26.COV2.S COVID-19 vaccine or a placebo. The chain links TRBV27 to TRBJ2-5; 8 positions agree with TRBD2. Sequences were derived from peripheral blood, sampled in a trial of Ad26.COV2.S vaccine versus placebo. CDR3 coding DNA: TGTGCCAGCAGTCCCCGCGGGGGGCCGGACTGGAACCAAGAGACCCAGTACTTC. This codes for CASSPRGGPDWNQETQYF.